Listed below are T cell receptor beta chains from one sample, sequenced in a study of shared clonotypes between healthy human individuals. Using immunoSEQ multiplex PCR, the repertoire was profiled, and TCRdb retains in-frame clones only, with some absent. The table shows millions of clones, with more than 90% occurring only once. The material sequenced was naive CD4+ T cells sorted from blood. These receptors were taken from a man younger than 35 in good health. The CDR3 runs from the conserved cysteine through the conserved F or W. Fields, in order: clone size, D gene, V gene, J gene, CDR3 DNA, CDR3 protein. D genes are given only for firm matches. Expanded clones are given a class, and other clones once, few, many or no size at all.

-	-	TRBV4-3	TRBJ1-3	TGCGCCAGCAGCCCCGCAGCTGGAAACACCATATATTTT	CASSPAAGNTIYF
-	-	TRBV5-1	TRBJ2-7	TGCGCCAGCAGCTTGAACCGGGGGTTCGACGAGCAGTACTTC	CASSLNRGFDEQYF
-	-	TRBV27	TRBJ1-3	TGTGCCAGCAGTTTCTCCTACAACGCCGTAGGAAACACCATATATTTT	CASSFSYNAVGNTIYF
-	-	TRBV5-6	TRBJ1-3	TGTGCCAGCAGTTCTGGAAACACCATATATTTT	CASSSGNTIYF
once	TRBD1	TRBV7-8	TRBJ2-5	TGTGCCAGCAGCCGGAAAGGGACAGGGGGATATGTGACCCAGTACTTC	CASSRKGTGGYVTQYF
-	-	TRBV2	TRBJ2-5	TGTGCCAGCACTATCCGTTTGGCGGGCTTAGGGGGAGAGACCCAGTACTTC	CASTIRLAGLGGETQYF
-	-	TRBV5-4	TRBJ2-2	TGTGCCAGCAGCTTGGAGGGCGGGGTTAACACCGGGGAGCTGTTTTTT	CASSLEGGVNTGELFF
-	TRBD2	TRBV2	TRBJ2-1	TGTGCCAGCAGCCCTTCTAGGCGGGAGGGCTATGAGCAGTTCTTC	CASSPSRREGYEQFF
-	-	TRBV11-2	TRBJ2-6	TGTGCCAGCAGCCCGGGGGAAACTGGGGCCAACGTCCTGACTTTC	CASSPGETGANVLTF
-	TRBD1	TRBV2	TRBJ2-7	TGTGCCAGCAGTCCCACCACCGGGACAGGGGTTCACGAGCAGTACTTC	CASSPTTGTGVHEQYF
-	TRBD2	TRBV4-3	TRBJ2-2	TGCGCCAGCAGCCTGGGAGGGGTGAACACCGGGGAGCTGTTTTTT	CASSLGGVNTGELFF
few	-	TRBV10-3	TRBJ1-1	TGTGCCACGAACGCACAGGGCACTGAAGCTTTCTTT	CATNAQGTEAFF
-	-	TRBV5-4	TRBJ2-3	TGTGCCAGCAGCGCGGGAGACAGGGTTGCAGATACGCAGTATTTT	CASSAGDRVADTQYF
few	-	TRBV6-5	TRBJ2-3	TGTGCCAGCAGTCTGGCAGATACGCAGTATTTT	CASSLADTQYF
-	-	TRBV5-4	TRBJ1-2	TGTGCCAGCAGCCTCAATGACCCGGGGAGCTACACCTTC	CASSLNDPGSYTF
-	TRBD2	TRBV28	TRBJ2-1	TGTGCCAGCAGTCCAACGAAAAGCGGGAGGGTTGACGAGCAGTTCTTC	CASSPTKSGRVDEQFF
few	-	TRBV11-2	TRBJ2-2	TGTGCCAGCAGCCCTCTGACCGGGGAGCTGTTTTTT	CASSPLTGELFF
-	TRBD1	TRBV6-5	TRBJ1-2	TGTGCCAGCAGTTACCCGCAGGGGGGTGGCTACACCTTC	CASSYPQGGGYTF
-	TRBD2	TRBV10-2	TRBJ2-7	TGCGCCAGCAGTGGGTCCCCGGGCGGGAGGAGCTCCTACGAGCAGTACTTC	CASSGSPGGRSSYEQYF
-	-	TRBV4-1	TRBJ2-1	TGCGCCAGCAGCCAATTGGGACTGGGGTACAATGAGCAGTTCTTC	CASSQLGLGYNEQFF
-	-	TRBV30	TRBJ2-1	TGTGCCTGGAGTGTACTCCGAGGCGAGCAGTTCTTC	CAWSVLRGEQFF
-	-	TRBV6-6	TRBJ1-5	TGTGCCAGCAGTCGTAATCAGGGAGATCAGCCCCAGCATTTT	CASSRNQGDQPQHF
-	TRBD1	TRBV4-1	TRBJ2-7	TGCGCCAGCAGCCGGGGGACAGATCGTTTGGGCGAGCAGTACTTC	CASSRGTDRLGEQYF
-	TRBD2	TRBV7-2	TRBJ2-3	TGTGCCAGCAGCTTATGGGCTAGCGGGAGGGCCACAGATACGCAGTATTTT	CASSLWASGRATDTQYF
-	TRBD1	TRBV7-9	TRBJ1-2	TGTGCCAGCAGCTTAGCGGCCGGACAGGGCGTTCTTGGCTACACCTTC	CASSLAAGQGVLGYTF
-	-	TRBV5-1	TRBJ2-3	TGCGCCAGCAGCTTGGCGACGTACACGAGCACAGATACGCAGTATTTT	CASSLATYTSTDTQYF
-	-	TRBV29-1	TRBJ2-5	TGCAGCGTTGGGGGGGCCCTGGGGGAGACCCAGTACTTC	CSVGGALGETQYF
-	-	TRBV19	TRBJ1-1	TGTGCCGCCTTGCCGGCCACAGGGAGGCGGGACACTGAAGCTTTCTTT	CAALPATGRRDTEAFF
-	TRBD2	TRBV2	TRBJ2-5	TGTGCCAGCAGTGAAGTTAGGACTAGCGGGTTCAGGGGCGTGGAGACCCAGTACTTC	CASSEVRTSGFRGVETQYF
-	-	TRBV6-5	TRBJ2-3	TGTGCCACACGGGACACCTTTAGCACAGATACGCAGTATTTT	CATRDTFSTDTQYF
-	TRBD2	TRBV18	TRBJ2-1	TGTGCCAGCTCACCACCGGTAAGCGGGAGGCCCCATGAGCAGTTCTTC	CASSPPVSGRPHEQFF
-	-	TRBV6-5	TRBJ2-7	TGTGCCAGCAGTTACTCGAAGAACAGCGCCTACGAGCAGTACTTC	CASSYSKNSAYEQYF
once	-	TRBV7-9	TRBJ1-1	TGTGCCAGCAGCCCCGATGGGGGGAGGAACACTGAAGCTTTCTTT	CASSPDGGRNTEAFF
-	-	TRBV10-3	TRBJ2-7	TGTGCCATCAGCCCGGACGGGATCTCCTACGAGCAGTACTTC	CAISPDGISYEQYF
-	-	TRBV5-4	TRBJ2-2	TGTGCCAGCAGCTTGCGGGGGTCCACCGGGGAGCTGTTTTTT	CASSLRGSTGELFF
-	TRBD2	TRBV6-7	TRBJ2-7	TGTGCCAGGGACGTTGGGTCTAGCGGGAGTTTCAGCTCCTACGAGCAGTACTTC	CARDVGSSGSFSSYEQYF
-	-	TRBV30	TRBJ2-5	TGTGCCTGGAGTGTTGATACCCAGTACTTC	CAWSVDTQYF
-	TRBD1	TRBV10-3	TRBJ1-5	TGTGCCATCAGTGACCGTGCCGGGACAGGGATGCAGCCCCAGCATTTT	CAISDRAGTGMQPQHF
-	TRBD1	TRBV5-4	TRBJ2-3	TGTGCCAGCAGCCCCCCCCCACAGGGGGCTGGGACAGATACGCAGTATTTT	CASSPPPQGAGTDTQYF
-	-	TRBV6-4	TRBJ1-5	TGTGCCAGCAGTCCGACTCTTAGCAATCAGCCCCAGCATTTT	CASSPTLSNQPQHF
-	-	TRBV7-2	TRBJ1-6	TGTGCCAGCAGCTTTTTCGGGACCGGGAATTCACCCCTCCACTTT	CASSFFGTGNSPLHF
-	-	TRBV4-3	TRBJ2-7	TGCGCCAGCAGCCGCCGTACCGAGCAGTACTTC	CASSRRTEQYF
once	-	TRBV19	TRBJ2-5	TGTGCCAGTAGTATAAAGATGGCAGGGTCAGAGACCCAGTACTTC	CASSIKMAGSETQYF
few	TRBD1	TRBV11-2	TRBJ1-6	TGTGCCAGCAGCATCCCCGGGACAGATAATTCACCCCTCCACTTT	CASSIPGTDNSPLHF
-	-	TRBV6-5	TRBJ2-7	TGTGCCAGCAGTATCCCCGGAGGTCCTCCCTACGAGCAGTACTTC	CASSIPGGPPYEQYF
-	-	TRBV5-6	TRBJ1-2	TGTGCCAGTTCCCCCACGGGACCTAACTATGGCTACACCTTC	CASSPTGPNYGYTF
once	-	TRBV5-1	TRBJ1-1	TGCGCCAGCAGCTTGTACCAGCTGAACACTGAAGCTTTCTTT	CASSLYQLNTEAFF
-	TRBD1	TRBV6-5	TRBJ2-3	TGTGCCAGCAGTTACGGGACAGGTCTCACAGATACGCAGTATTTT	CASSYGTGLTDTQYF
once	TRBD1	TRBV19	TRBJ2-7	TGTGCCACCCGAAGGACAGGGGTCTACGAGCAGTACTTC	CATRRTGVYEQYF
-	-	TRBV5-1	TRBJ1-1	TGCGCCAGCAGCCCTACCGACCCGGGACGAAGTGAAGCTTTCTTT	CASSPTDPGRSEAFF